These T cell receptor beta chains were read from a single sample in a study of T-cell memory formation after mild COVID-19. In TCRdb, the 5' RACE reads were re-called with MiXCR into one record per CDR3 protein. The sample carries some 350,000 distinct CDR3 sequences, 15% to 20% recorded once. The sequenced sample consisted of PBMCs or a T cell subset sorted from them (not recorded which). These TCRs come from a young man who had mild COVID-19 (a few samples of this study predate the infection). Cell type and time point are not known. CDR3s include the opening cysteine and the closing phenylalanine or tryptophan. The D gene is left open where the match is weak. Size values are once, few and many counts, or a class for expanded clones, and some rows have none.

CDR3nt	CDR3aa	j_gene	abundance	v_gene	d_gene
TGCGCCAGCAGCCAGCACCTGGTGGGTGAAAAACTGTTTTTT	CASSQHLVGEKLFF	TRBJ1-4	NA	TRBV4-3	NA
TGTGCCAGCAGCTCGAGGGGCATTCTAGCGGGGGGTCACTTCTTC	CASSSRGILAGGHFF	TRBJ2-1	NA	TRBV7-2	TRBD2
TGTGCCAGCAGCTTACTCAATGAGCAGTTCTTC	CASSLLNEQFF	TRBJ2-1	many	TRBV7-9	NA
TGTGCCAGCAGCTTAGCCGGGGAGGCAAATATCGGCTACACCTTC	CASSLAGEANIGYTF	TRBJ1-2	few	TRBV7-2	NA
TGTGCCTCACAGGGTGGGGACTACGAGCAGTACTTC	CASQGGDYEQYF	TRBJ2-7	many	TRBV30	NA
TGTGCCAGCATTAAGGACGGAGATAGCAATCAGCCCCAGCATTTT	CASIKDGDSNQPQHF	TRBJ1-5	NA	TRBV2	NA
TGTGCCACCAGCAGAGATTGGCCCCTGGGGCGTTACAATGAGCAGTTCTTC	CATSRDWPLGRYNEQFF	TRBJ2-1	few	TRBV15	NA
TGTGCCATCAGTACGGGACAGGGGGACACTGAAGCTTTCTTT	CAISTGQGDTEAFF	TRBJ1-1	few	TRBV10-3	TRBD1
TGCAGTGCTAGAAACAGGGGATATGGCTACACCTTC	CSARNRGYGYTF	TRBJ1-2	many	TRBV20-1	TRBD1
TGTGCCAGCAGTCCTTTTGGGGCAGGGGGTTATGATGAGCAGTTCTTC	CASSPFGAGGYDEQFF	TRBJ2-1	many	TRBV27	TRBD1
TGCAGTGCTAGATACAGAGGGCAGCCCCAGCATTTT	CSARYRGQPQHF	TRBJ1-5	few	TRBV20-1	NA
TGTGCCAGAGGCAGGGGATTGAATCAGCCCCAGCATTTT	CARGRGLNQPQHF	TRBJ1-5	NA	TRBV7-9	NA
TGTGCCAGCAGCCCCCTTGATAGCACAGATACGCAGTATTTT	CASSPLDSTDTQYF	TRBJ2-3	NA	TRBV7-2	NA
TGTGCCAGCACCCCGAGCGGGATAGCGGGGCAAGAGACCCAGTACTTC	CASTPSGIAGQETQYF	TRBJ2-5	few	TRBV28	TRBD2
TGTGCCAGCAGCCAAGATCAGGCAGATACGCAGTATTTT	CASSQDQADTQYF	TRBJ2-3	NA	TRBV4-2	NA
TGTGCCAGCAGCTTATTTGCTTCAGCGGCCTCCACAGATACGCAGTATTTT	CASSLFASAASTDTQYF	TRBJ2-3	few	TRBV7-2	NA
TGTGCCAGCAGTATGGCAGGGGAGGGCAATCAGCCCCAGCATTTT	CASSMAGEGNQPQHF	TRBJ1-5	once	TRBV27	NA
TGTGCCAGCAGCCAAGATGGAGCATCAGGTCAGCCCCAGCATTTT	CASSQDGASGQPQHF	TRBJ1-5	few	TRBV3-1	NA
TGCGCCAGCAGCTTAGAGGGTACTGGCTACACCTTC	CASSLEGTGYTF	TRBJ1-2	NA	TRBV5-1	NA
TGTGCCAGCAGCTTTGTGGGGAACACTGAAGCTTTCTTT	CASSFVGNTEAFF	TRBJ1-1	few	TRBV7-9	NA
TGCAGTGCTAGGGCCGGGGCCCGCACAGATACGCAGTATTTT	CSARAGARTDTQYF	TRBJ2-3	NA	TRBV20-1	NA
TGCGCCAGCAGCCAAGGCGGGGCCGGCGGGGAGCTGTTTTTT	CASSQGGAGGELFF	TRBJ2-2	few	TRBV4-1	NA
TGCAGTGCCAAGACAGGAAACTATGGCTACACCTTC	CSAKTGNYGYTF	TRBJ1-2	NA	TRBV20-1	NA
TGCGCCAGCAGCGCGAAGGGGGGGCCGGAGACCCAGTACTTC	CASSAKGGPETQYF	TRBJ2-5	NA	TRBV5-1	NA
TGTGCCAGCAGGTCGGGACAGAGCTCCTACGAGCAGTACTTC	CASRSGQSSYEQYF	TRBJ2-7	many	TRBV6-5	TRBD1
TGTGCCAGCAGCGCCGGGACTGTTCCCGGGGAGCTGTTTTTT	CASSAGTVPGELFF	TRBJ2-2	few	TRBV9	NA
TGTGCCAGCAGTGCCACCCCTGCAGGTAATCTCGTCGAGCAGTACTTC	CASSATPAGNLVEQYF	TRBJ2-7	few	TRBV6-1	NA
TGTGCCATCAGTCCCCTTGGAGTAGGGACTTCGAACACTGAAGCTTTCTTT	CAISPLGVGTSNTEAFF	TRBJ1-1	NA	TRBV10-3	NA
TGTGCCACCAGCCCTGCGGGGGGGGGGCTTGGAAACATTCAGTACTTC	CATSPAGGGLGNIQYF	TRBJ2-4	NA	TRBV15	TRBD2
TGTGCCACCCGCGGGACAGGGTTTAACACTGAAGCTTTCTTT	CATRGTGFNTEAFF	TRBJ1-1	few	TRBV6-1	TRBD1
TGTGCCTCCGTCCCACGGACAGGCTACGAGCAGTACTTC	CASVPRTGYEQYF	TRBJ2-7	NA	TRBV30	TRBD1
TGCGCCAGCAGCCCGGAGGGGGCCAAAAACATTCAGTACTTC	CASSPEGAKNIQYF	TRBJ2-4	NA	TRBV5-1	NA
TGTGCCAGCAGCCTTGGGACTAGCGGGGTCACAGATACGCAGTATTTT	CASSLGTSGVTDTQYF	TRBJ2-3	many	TRBV7-8	TRBD2
TGTGCCAGCAGCTACCTTAGCGGGGGGGCCACCGATGAGCAGTTCTTC	CASSYLSGGATDEQFF	TRBJ2-1	NA	TRBV11-2	TRBD2
TGTGCCAGCCGGTCAGGGGAGGGGATGACTGAAGCTTTCTTT	CASRSGEGMTEAFF	TRBJ1-1	NA	TRBV3-1	NA
TGCGCCAGCAGACGGACCGGGACCACTTCGGATACGCAGTATTTT	CASRRTGTTSDTQYF	TRBJ2-3	NA	TRBV5-1	NA
TGTGCCAGCAGCCAACTGGTAGGGACCGCCAGGACAGATACGCAGTATTTT	CASSQLVGTARTDTQYF	TRBJ2-3	few	TRBV4-2	NA
TGTGCCAGCTCCGGGACCCCTTCCTACGAGCAGTACTTC	CASSGTPSYEQYF	TRBJ2-7	many	TRBV11-2	NA
TGTGCCAGCAGCTTAGTTACGGGGGCAGATACGCAGTATTTT	CASSLVTGADTQYF	TRBJ2-3	NA	TRBV7-8	NA
TGTGCCAGCTGGGCCCAGGGGGCGGGGGACACTGAAGCTTTCTTT	CASWAQGAGDTEAFF	TRBJ1-1	few	TRBV9	TRBD1
TGTGCCAGCAGCAGCCCATCGGACAGAATATTTTACAATGAGCAGTTCTTC	CASSSPSDRIFYNEQFF	TRBJ2-1	few	TRBV7-9	NA
TGCGCCAGCAGCTTGGGGGGGACTAGCCGGGGTGAGCAGTTCTTC	CASSLGGTSRGEQFF	TRBJ2-1	few	TRBV5-1	TRBD2
TGCGCCAGCGCGATTTCAACTGCCTATGGCTACACCTTC	CASAISTAYGYTF	TRBJ1-2	NA	TRBV5-1	NA
TGTGCCACCAGCATCGCGGGGGGCCTGTGGGGCCAGTACTTC	CATSIAGGLWGQYF	TRBJ2-5	NA	TRBV15	TRBD2
TGTGCCAGCAGTTTCCGATCGTATTTGGGACAGGACTCCTACGAGCAGTACTTC	CASSFRSYLGQDSYEQYF	TRBJ2-7	NA	TRBV12-3/TRBV12-4	TRBD1
TGTGCCAGCTCCTTAGTGGGGAAGCCCCAGCATTTT	CASSLVGKPQHF	TRBJ1-5	few	TRBV28	NA
TGTGCCAGCAGCCAGACAGCGGGGGGGCTCGGTACGCAGTATTTT	CASSQTAGGLGTQYF	TRBJ2-3	NA	TRBV3-1	TRBD2
TGTGCCAGCAGTTGGACAGGGGTTCGGACAGATACGCAGTATTTT	CASSWTGVRTDTQYF	TRBJ2-3	NA	TRBV14	TRBD1
TGTGCCAGCAGCTCCTCCTACGAGCAGTACTTC	CASSSSYEQYF	TRBJ2-7	many	TRBV5-1	NA
TGTGCCAGCAGCTTAGATCGCCGGGAGAATCAGCCCCAGCATTTT	CASSLDRRENQPQHF	TRBJ1-5	few	TRBV7-8	NA
TGTGCCAGCAGCTTATTTAGGTGGAGCACCGGGGAGCTGTTTTTT	CASSLFRWSTGELFF	TRBJ2-2	NA	TRBV11-2	NA
TGCAGTGCCGGACAGGGGGAAGGAAATCAGCCCCAGCATTTT	CSAGQGEGNQPQHF	TRBJ1-5	few	TRBV20-1	TRBD1
TGCAGCGTGGGACAGATTAATCAGCCCCAGCATTTT	CSVGQINQPQHF	TRBJ1-5	NA	TRBV29-1	TRBD1
TGTGCCAGCAGTCCTGTCGCCCCCGGGAGCAACACCGGGGAGCTGTTTTTT	CASSPVAPGSNTGELFF	TRBJ2-2	few	TRBV12-3/TRBV12-4	NA
TGTGACAGCAGCTTCATGCAGCGAGGCGTGGAGCTGTTTTTT	CDSSFMQRGVELFF	TRBJ2-2	NA	TRBV7-6	NA
TGTGCCAGCAGGGGCCGCGGTAATGAGCAGTTCTTC	CASRGRGNEQFF	TRBJ2-1	few	TRBV9	NA
TGCGCCAGCAGCCAAGTACGGGATCAGCCCCAGCATTTT	CASSQVRDQPQHF	TRBJ1-5	few	TRBV4-1	NA